This paragraph covers one TCR beta chain sequence. No antigen is known for it. Treatment meaning: oral pan-JAK inhibitor, 5-10 mg twice daily. The V segment lost 4 bases and the J segment 9 bases; nucleotides outside the gene matches: 6. CDR1 is SGHRS and CDR2 is YFSETQ in the germline V gene. There are 12 residues in the CDR3. These data originate in a study of CD8+ T cells in alopecia areata. The study's findings and limits: Researchers report lesional scalp, most notably alopecia totalis/universalis, outstripped normal scalp in clonality.

Extraction and reverse transcription of RNA yielded cDNA as the sequencing template. Clones were sequenced by immunoSEQ multiplex PCR, and TCRdb holds only the in-frame ones, with some missing. The sample has about 190,000 clones, 45% to 75% seen once. The V and J genes are TRBV5-1 and TRBJ1-2; 7 positions match TRBD1. Sample: CD4+ T cells sorted from blood, taken at week 4, from a patient treated with tofacitinib. The source is a human donor with alopecia areata. The CDR3: CASSGGQVSYTF. In DNA, the CDR3 is TGCGCCAGCAGCGGAGGACAGGTTAGCTACACCTTC.